The present T cell receptor beta chain was sequenced within a study of cytomegalovirus exposure and HLA in healthy donors. Study outcomes and limitations: Presence/absence analyses supposed approximately even sequencing depth among donors. An analysis that came later showed most CMV-associated TCR beta chains appearing HLA-restricted. Productive status was seen about 90% or about 30% of the time for most TCR beta V segments in an earlier analysis.

V shed 1 base, J shed 8 bases, and the junction held 7 bases outside the gene matches. This CDR3 is 16 amino acids long. Germline CDR1 and CDR2: LGHNA and YNFKEQ. Regarding this clone: The target antigen is unknown.

PCR employed 60 Vbeta and 13 Jbeta primers. Only in-frame clones appear in the TCRdb table, and some are missing; sequencing was by immunoSEQ multiplex PCR. The table includes some 130,000 clones, nearly 85% detected once. Sequenced input: PBMCs. The clonotype comes from a boy aged 5-17 years in good health and CMV-seronegative. The V gene is TRBV4-2, the J gene TRBJ1-4, with 10 bases aligning to TRBD1. The CDR3 region is CASSQAPGTGAEKLFF. CDR3 nucleotides: TGTGCCAGCAGCCAAGCTCCCGGGACAGGGGCCGAAAAACTGTTTTTT.